The 29 T cell receptor beta chains in this list originate from one sample, sequenced in a study of T cell responses to AZD1222 COVID-19 vaccine. Clones were sequenced by immunoSEQ multiplex PCR, and TCRdb holds only the in-frame ones, with some missing. This sample has about 130,000 clones, with 88% found just once. Sequences were derived from peripheral blood, sampled on day 0 of AZD1222 vaccination. Every receptor here comes from an adult in good health.

The chain joins TRBV5-6 to TRBJ2-7; either TRBD1 or TRBD2 may supply D (5 bases each). The CDR3 runs 13 residues. The germline V gene has CDR1 SGHDT and CDR2 YYEEEE. V lost 0 bases and J 5 bases, leaving 9 bases between the germline ends. This CDR3 is CASSLVGGDEQYF. CDR3 nucleotides: TGTGCCAGCAGCTTGGTTGGGGGTGACGAGCAGTACTTC. Using reference TRBV5-6 and TRBJ2-7 for the parts outside the CDR3, the full variable domain is DAGVTQSPTHLIKTRGQQVTLRCSPKSGHDTVSWYQQALGQGPQFIFQYYEEEERQRGNFPDRFSGHQFPNYSSELNVNALLLGDSALYLCASSLVGGDEQYFGPGTRLTVT.

The J gene is TRBJ1-2, the V gene TRBV19; 8 bases are shared with TRBD1. CDR3 length: 15 amino acids. Trimming at V came to 2 bases and at J to 2 bases, leaving 4 bases not matched to a gene. CDR1 is LNHDA, CDR2 SQIVND, per germline (reference sequence). In DNA form, the CDR3 reads TGTGCCAGTAGTATAAGGACAGGGCAAAACTATGGCTACACCTTC. It codes for CASSIRTGQNYGYTF. The full variable domain, its missing parts supplied by reference TRBV19 and TRBJ1-2, is DGGITQSPKYLFRKEGQNVTLSCEQNLNHDAMYWYRQDPGQGLRLIYYSQIVNDFQKGDIAEGYSVSREKKESFPLTVTSAQKNPTAFYLCASSIRTGQNYGYTFGSGTRLTVV.

The gene calls are TRBV5-1 and TRBJ2-3; unclear D gene. Per the germline V gene, CDR1 is SGHRS and CDR2 is YFSETQ. The CDR3 sequence is 14 residues long. V lost 0 bases to trimming and J lost 3 bases, with 8 bases between them. The CDR3 spells CASSLGLLTDTQYF. CDR3 nucleotides: TGCGCCAGCAGCTTGGGACTGTTAACAGATACGCAGTATTTT.

The chain is built from TRBV2 and TRBJ1-5; 11 bases match TRBD1. V gave up 6 bases and J gave up 5 bases; unmatched junction bases: 6. The CDR3 runs 15 residues. Germline-derived CDR1 and CDR2 are SNHLY and FYNNEI. The CDR3 sequence is CASSDGQGAYQPQHF. The CDR3, as DNA: TGTGCCAGCAGCGATGGACAGGGGGCCTATCAGCCCCAGCATTTT.

This clone is a singleton in its sample. The V call is TRBV27, the J call TRBJ2-2, with a possible D match to TRBD2 (5 bases). The length of the CDR3 is 14 residues. The V gene lost 2 bases and the J gene lost 7 bases, with 11 bases spanning the gap. CDR1 and CDR2 (germline): MNHEY, SMNVEV (reference sequence). CDR3 sequence reads: CASSLRRAGGELFF. As DNA, the CDR3 is TGTGCCAGCAGTTTACGGCGGGCAGGCGGGGAGCTGTTTTTT.

The chain carries TRBV7-3 and TRBJ2-1, with 7 positions matching TRBD2. Germline V lookup: CDR1 SGHTA, CDR2 FQGTGA. This CDR3 contains 14 residues. V shed 2 bases, J shed 6 bases, and the junction held 4 bases outside the gene matches. CDR3 nucleotide sequence: TGTGCCAGCAGCTTAGCGGGAGTTGGCAATGAGCAGTTCTTC. It yields the protein CASSLAGVGNEQFF.

V and J are TRBV5-1 and TRBJ1-2; D not resolved. Trimming removed 1 base from V and 2 bases from J, with 12 bases in between. Germline CDR1 and CDR2: SGHRS and YFSETQ. The CDR3 has 15 amino acids. The CDR3 spells CASSLLGGFNYGYTF. As DNA, the CDR3 is TGCGCCAGCAGCTTGCTTGGCGGATTCAACTATGGCTACACCTTC.

V usage is TRBV9 and J usage is TRBJ1-2; 11 bases are a match to TRBD1. Per the germline V gene, CDR1 is SGDLS and CDR2 is YYNGEE. V trimming: 1 base; J trimming: 4 bases; junction bases outside the gene matches: 3. The CDR3 is made up of 15 amino acids. The CDR3 spells CASSVTGTGGYGYTF. For the CDR3, the DNA is TGTGCCAGCAGCGTAACCGGGACAGGGGGCTATGGCTACACCTTC. The whole variable domain, remainder taken from reference TRBV9 and TRBJ1-2, is DSGVTQTPKHLITATGQRVTLRCSPRSGDLSVYWYQQSLDQGLQFLIQYYNGEERAKGNILERFSAQQFPDLHSELNLSSLELGDSALYFCASSVTGTGGYGYTFGSGTRLTVV.

The V and J genes are TRBV7-8 and TRBJ1-2; 12 positions agree with TRBD1. The CDR3 runs to 16 residues. The V and J ends lost 4 bases and 6 bases, in that order; junction bases with no gene match: 9. Per the germline V gene, CDR1 is SGHVS and CDR2 is FQNEAQ. CDR3 in amino acids: CASSYFSGTGGNGYTF. CDR3 nucleotide sequence: TGTGCCAGCAGCTACTTTTCCGGGACAGGGGGCAATGGCTACACCTTC.

The genes are TRBV19 and TRBJ1-6; 10 bases fit TRBD1. The ends lost 10 bases at V and 9 bases at J; junction bases unmatched: 15. CDR3 length: 16 residues. Germline CDR1 and CDR2: LNHDA and SQIVND (reference sequence). Here the CDR3 reads CATTSDDRGPTSPLHF. In DNA form, the CDR3 reads TGTGCCACCACATCGGACGACAGGGGGCCAACTTCACCCCTCCACTTT.

The J gene is TRBJ2-7, the V gene TRBV7-2, with D possibly TRBD1 on 6 matching bases. The CDR3 sequence is 14 residues long. Per the germline V gene, CDR1 is SGHTA and CDR2 is FQGNSA. V dropped 3 bases and J dropped 2 bases, with 11 bases sitting between them. The DNA of the CDR3 is TGTGCCAGCAGCTTTACAGGGAGCACCTACGAGCAGTACTTC. As protein: CASSFTGSTYEQYF.

This clone was recorded once. This rearrangement joins TRBV11-3 to TRBJ1-1; a possible D gene is TRBD1 (6 bases). Germline CDR1 SGHNT, CDR2 YENEEA. V was trimmed by 5 bases and J by 0 bases, leaving 10 bases between them. CDR3 length equals 14 residues. DNA of the CDR3: TGTGCCAGCAGCAGCAGGGGTATGAACACTGAAGCTTTCTTT. It translates to CASSSRGMNTEAFF.

The rearrangement links TRBV6-6 to TRBJ1-5; D unclear. This CDR3 has 14 residues. Trimming cost V 2 bases and J 4 bases, with 9 bases left between them. The germline gives CDR1 MNHNY, CDR2 SVGAGI (reference sequence). Here the CDR3 reads CASSYVGVNQPQHF. DNA for the CDR3: TGTGCCAGCAGTTACGTCGGAGTTAATCAGCCCCAGCATTTT.

The chain recombines TRBV11-3 with TRBJ1-1, with a weak D call TRBD1 (5 bases). The CDR3 spans 14 residues. V lost 0 bases to trimming and J lost 1 base, with 6 bases between them. Germline CDR1 is SGHNT and CDR2 is YENEEA. The CDR3 spells CASSLDGGNTEAFF. CDR3 coding DNA: TGTGCCAGCAGCTTAGACGGGGGGAACACTGAAGCTTTCTTT.

V gene TRBV13 combines with J gene TRBJ2-7; D is perhaps TRBD2 (5 bases). The germline V and J ends were trimmed by 4 bases and 3 bases, with 13 bases remaining between them. This CDR3 has 14 amino acids. Per germline, CDR1 PRHDT and CDR2 FYEKMQ (reference sequence). The DNA of the CDR3 is TGTGCCAGCAGCTCTCCATCAGAGGGCTACGAGCAGTACTTC. The encoded protein is CASSSPSEGYEQYF.

The chain is built from TRBV3-1 (or the pseudogene TRBV3-2) and TRBJ2-5; D gene unclear. Germline loops: CDR1 LGHDT, CDR2 YNNKEL (reference sequence). Trimming removed 3 bases from V and 2 bases from J, with 7 bases in between. CDR3 length equals 13 residues. This CDR3 reads CASSQQSQETQYF. The DNA for the CDR3 is TGTGCCAGCAGCCAGCAGAGTCAAGAGACCCAGTACTTC.

The chain is built from TRBV12-3 or TRBV12-4 and TRBJ1-5; D gene uncertain. This CDR3 is built from 13 residues. The V end was cut by 8 bases, the J end by 7 bases, with 15 bases between. The CDR3, as DNA: TGTGCCAGCGGATCCGAGGGTAGGCAGCCCCAGCATTTT. Residues: CASGSEGRQPQHF.

The rearrangement uses TRBV2 and TRBJ2-3; 12 bases line up with TRBD2. Germline V gene sequence: CDR1 SNHLY, CDR2 FYNNEI. J was trimmed by 4 bases and V by 5 bases; bases with no gene match: 4. There are 15 residues in the CDR3. CDR3 DNA sequence: TGTGCCAGCAGTCAGGGACTAGCGGGTGCAGATACGCAGTATTTT. Its protein product is CASSQGLAGADTQYF.

The genes are TRBV7-9 and TRBJ1-1; no reliable D call. The V end lost 3 bases, the J end lost 2 bases, and 10 bases lay between the germline ends. Germline V gene lookup returns CDR1 SEHNR and CDR2 FQNEAQ (reference sequence). This CDR3 has 14 amino acids. The CDR3 sequence is CASSLSVGNTEAFF. The CDR3 bases are TGTGCCAGCAGCTTGTCGGTGGGCAACACTGAAGCTTTCTTT.

The chain recombines TRBV19 with TRBJ1-6; D uncertain. CDR1 is LNHDA, CDR2 SQIVND, per germline (reference sequence). This CDR3 has 10 amino acids. Trimming shortened V by 9 bases and J by 8 bases, and 5 bases separated the two germline ends. The CDR3 region has the DNA TGTGCCAGCGGGGATTCACCCCTCCACTTT. It is translated as CASGDSPLHF.

CDR3: CASSFWLEGSHEQYF. DNA for the CDR3: TGTGCCAGCAGTTTCTGGCTAGAGGGGTCCCACGAGCAGTACTTC. The chain recombines TRBV27 with TRBJ2-7; D possibly matches TRBD1 or TRBD2 (5 bases each). Trimming shortened V by 3 bases and J by 5 bases, and 17 bases separated the two germline ends. The CDR3 runs to 15 residues. CDR1 and CDR2 from the germline V gene are MNHEY and SMNVEV (reference sequence).

This sequence joins TRBV6-2 or TRBV6-3 and TRBJ2-3, with TRBD1 identical over 9 bases. Trimming removed 6 bases from V and 3 bases from J; junction bases left unmatched: 7. The germline V gene encodes CDR1 MNHEY and CDR2 SVGEGT. The CDR3 is 15 residues long. The CDR3 sequence: CASSRGQGETDTQYF. The CDR3 DNA reads TGTGCCAGCAGCCGGGGACAGGGAGAGACAGATACGCAGTATTTT.

J is TRBJ2-5 and V is TRBV28, with D tentatively TRBD1 (6 bases). The CDR3 spans 14 residues. The V end was cut by 4 bases, the J end by 3 bases, with 12 bases between. Germline assignment: CDR1 MDHEN and CDR2 SYDVKM. This CDR3 reads CASSSAQGKETQYF. The CDR3 region has the DNA TGTGCCAGCAGTTCGGCGCAGGGGAAAGAGACCCAGTACTTC. Drawing the rest from reference TRBV28 and TRBJ2-5, the complete variable domain is DVKVTQSSRYLVKRTGEKVFLECVQDMDHENMFWYRQDPGLGLRLIYFSYDVKMKEKGDIPEGYSVSREKKERFSLILESASTNQTSMYLCASSSAQGKETQYFGPGTRLLVL.

The chain recombines TRBV29-1 with TRBJ1-2, with 8 bases identical to TRBD1. The CDR3 spans 13 residues. Germline V gene data show CDR1 as SQVTM and CDR2 as ANQGSEA. J gave up 8 bases and V 7 bases, and 12 bases lay outside the gene matches. This chain's CDR3 is CSGCDRGLEGYTF. In DNA, the CDR3 is TGCAGCGGATGTGACAGGGGCCTTGAGGGCTACACCTTC.

The V call is TRBV10-3, the J call TRBJ1-1, with D unresolved. Germline V gene sequence: CDR1 ENHRY, CDR2 SYGVKD. This CDR3 spans 13 amino acids. The V and J ends lost 0 bases and 4 bases respectively, with 6 bases between them. The CDR3 DNA follows: TGTGCCATCAGTGAGTCTGGCGGCACTGAAGCTTTCTTT. Translated, it gives CAISESGGTEAFF.

The V gene is TRBV28, the J gene TRBJ1-4; D ambiguous. This CDR3 spans 14 amino acids. Germline assignment: CDR1 MDHEN and CDR2 SYDVKM. Trimming shortened V by 7 bases and J by 0 bases, and 9 bases separated the two germline ends. The CDR3 DNA follows: TGTGCCAGCACCCCAGGTGCAACTAATGAAAAACTGTTTTTT. It yields the protein CASTPGATNEKLFF.

This clone occurred once. For the CDR3, the DNA is TGCGCCAGCAGCTCCGGACAGGGGGCAGGAGAGACCCAGTACTTC. Its protein product is CASSSGQGAGETQYF. This rearrangement joins TRBV5-1 to TRBJ2-5; 11 bases match TRBD1. The V gene end was trimmed by 3 bases and the J gene end by 4 bases; junction bases not matched to a gene: 5. This CDR3 comprises 15 residues. The V gene's germline CDR1 is SGHRS and CDR2 YFSETQ.

The chain recombines TRBV6-5 with TRBJ2-5; D is unclear. The CDR3 sequence is 16 residues long. Trimming took 0 bases from V and 0 from J, leaving 11 bases between them. CDR1 and CDR2 (germline): MNHEY, SVGAGI. The CDR3 region is CASSYSHVSYQETQYF. Written as DNA, the CDR3 is TGTGCCAGCAGTTACTCCCACGTTTCGTACCAAGAGACCCAGTACTTC.

The CDR3 protein is CASSPRGRGYTF. The CDR3 region has the DNA TGTGCCAGCAGCCCCAGGGGACGTGGCTACACCTTC. The chain employs TRBV3-1 (or the pseudogene TRBV3-2) and TRBJ1-2, with D possibly being TRBD1 (6 bases). Germline CDR1 and CDR2: LGHDT and YNNKEL (reference sequence). The length of the CDR3 is 12 residues. V was shortened by 4 bases and J by 7 bases, with 10 bases between the two germline ends.